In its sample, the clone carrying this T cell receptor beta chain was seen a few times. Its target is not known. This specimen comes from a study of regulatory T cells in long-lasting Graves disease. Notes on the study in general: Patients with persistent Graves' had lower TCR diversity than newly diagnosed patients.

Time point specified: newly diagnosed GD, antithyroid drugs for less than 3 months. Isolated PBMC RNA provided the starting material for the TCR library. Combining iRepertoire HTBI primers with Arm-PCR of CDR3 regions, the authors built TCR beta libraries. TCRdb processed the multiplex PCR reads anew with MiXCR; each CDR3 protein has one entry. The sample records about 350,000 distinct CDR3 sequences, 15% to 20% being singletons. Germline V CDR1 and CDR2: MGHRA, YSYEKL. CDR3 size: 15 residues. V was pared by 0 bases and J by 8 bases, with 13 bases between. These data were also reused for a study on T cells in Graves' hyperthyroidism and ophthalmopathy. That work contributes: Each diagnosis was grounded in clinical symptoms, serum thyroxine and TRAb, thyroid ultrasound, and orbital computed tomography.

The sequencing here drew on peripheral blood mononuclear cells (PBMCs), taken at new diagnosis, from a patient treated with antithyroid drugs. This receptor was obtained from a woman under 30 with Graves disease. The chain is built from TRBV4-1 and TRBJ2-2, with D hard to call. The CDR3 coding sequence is TGCGCCAGCAGCCAAGAGAACCCCCTCGGTGGGGAGCTGTTTTTT. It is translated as CASSQENPLGGELFF.